These 27 T cell receptor beta chains were sequenced from one sample in a study of blood T cell repertoires in COVID-19. Assay used: immunoSEQ multiplex PCR; TCRdb lists only in-frame clones, some missing. The sample lists roughly 250,000 clones, 81% seen once, with 2.5% to 3.5% in the top ten. Sequencing was carried out using peripheral blood. These receptors originate from an older woman with active or convalescent COVID-19.

In regard to this clone: At one end the junction does not follow the germline gene, possibly because of a read error. The V call is TRBV11-2, the J call TRBJ1-5; no definite D call. The length of the CDR3 is 14 residues. Germline CDR1 SGHAT, CDR2 FQNNGV. The CDR3 sequence: CASSLGPRGQPQHF. The CDR3, as DNA: TGTGCCAGCAGCTTAGGACCCCGCGGGCAGCCTCAGCATTTT.

The rearrangement joins TRBV27 to TRBJ1-5; TRBD1 is a possible D gene (5 bases). This CDR3 is 13 amino acids long. CDR1 MNHEY and CDR2 SMNVEV come from the germline V gene (reference sequence). V lost 2 bases and J lost 5, with 7 bases in between. The CDR3 region is CASSLAGDQPQHF. CDR3 sequence (DNA): TGTGCCAGCAGTTTAGCGGGGGATCAGCCCCAGCATTTT.

The chain joins TRBV19 to TRBJ2-7; D might be TRBD1 (5 bases). V lost 3 bases to trimming and J lost 5 bases, with 11 bases between them. CDR1 is LNHDA and CDR2 is SQIVND in the germline V gene (reference sequence). CDR3 size: 13 residues. CDR3 sequence (DNA): TGTGCCAGTAGTATCAGGGTGGCGGACGAGCAGTACTTC. This sequence encodes CASSIRVADEQYF. The entire variable domain, with the rest obtained from reference TRBV19 and TRBJ2-7, is as follows: DGGITQSPKYLFRKEGQNVTLSCEQNLNHDAMYWYRQDPGQGLRLIYYSQIVNDFQKGDIAEGYSVSREKKESFPLTVTSAQKNPTAFYLCASSIRVADEQYFGPGTRLTVT.

The rearrangement joins TRBV27 to TRBJ1-5; no reliable D call. Trimming stripped 4 bases from V and 4 bases from J, with 8 bases between. CDR3 size: 13 residues. In germline, CDR1 is MNHEY, CDR2 SMNVEV (reference sequence). This CDR3 reads CASSYQLNQPQHF. CDR3 coding DNA: TGTGCCAGCAGTTACCAACTAAATCAGCCCCAGCATTTT.

The rearrangement uses TRBV25-1 and TRBJ1-3, with D possibly being TRBD1 (6 bases). V lost 4 bases to trimming and J lost 4 bases, with 11 bases between them. Looked up from germline, CDR1 is MGHDK and CDR2 is SYGVNS. This CDR3 has 14 residues. CDR3 region: CASSVGTSGNTIYF. CDR3 bases: TGTGCCAGCAGTGTGGGGACATCGGGAAACACCATATATTTT.

J is TRBJ2-3 and V is TRBV7-2, with TRBD1 matching 7 bases. Germline values: CDR1 SGHTA, CDR2 FQGNSA. V lost 5 bases to trimming and J lost 3 bases; unmatched junction nucleotides: 8. There are 15 residues in the CDR3. This chain's CDR3 is CASSLDRMRTDTQYF. The CDR3, as DNA: TGTGCCAGCAGCCTGGACAGGATGAGAACAGATACGCAGTATTTT.

The chain joins TRBV29-1 to TRBJ1-1; D remains ambiguous. Germline V gives CDR1 SQVTM, CDR2 ANQGSEA. The V gene lost 6 bases and the J gene lost 6 bases, with 11 bases spanning the gap. The CDR3 has 11 amino acids. The DNA for the CDR3 is TGCAGCGTGTTTGGGAGGGCTGAAGCTTTCTTT. It encodes CSVFGRAEAFF. The full variable domain, its missing parts supplied by reference TRBV29-1 and TRBJ1-1, is SAVISQKPSRDICQRGTSLTIQCQVDSQVTMMFWYRQQPGQSLTLIATANQGSEATYESGFVIDKFPISRPNLTFSTLTVSNMSPEDSSIYLCSVFGRAEAFFGQGTRLTVV.

The rearrangement joins TRBV5-5 to TRBJ1-2; maybe TRBD1 (5 bases). Germline V lookup: CDR1 SGHKS, CDR2 YYEKEE (reference sequence). CDR3 length: 16 amino acids. The V and J ends lost 5 bases and 2 bases respectively, with 19 bases between them. CDR3 coding DNA: TGTGCCAGCAGACCCAGCACCTCGGGACTGAACTATGGCTACACCTTC. Residues: CASRPSTSGLNYGYTF.

The chain combines TRBV7-9 with TRBJ2-6, with a weak D call TRBD1 (6 bases). The germline V gene has CDR1 SEHNR and CDR2 FQNEAQ (reference sequence). Trimming took 5 bases from V and 12 from J, leaving 20 bases between them. The CDR3 covers 15 residues. The CDR3 here is CASSESHRASRVLTF. The CDR3 DNA is TGTGCCAGCAGCGAAAGCCACAGGGCCTCTCGCGTCCTGACTTTC.

The chain is built from TRBV7-2 and TRBJ2-7; no clear D. The V end was cut by 4 bases, the J end by 2 bases, with 9 bases between. Germline CDR1 SGHTA, CDR2 FQGNSA. The CDR3 sequence is 13 residues long. This CDR3 reads CASSSGGPYEQYF. For the CDR3, the DNA is TGTGCCAGCAGCTCCGGCGGTCCCTACGAGCAGTACTTC.

This clone occurred once. This rearrangement joins TRBV3-1 (or the pseudogene TRBV3-2) to TRBJ2-5, with 13 bases lining up with TRBD2. V was pared by 1 base and J by 4 bases, with 3 bases of the junction left unmatched. CDR1 and CDR2 from the germline V gene are LGHDT and YNNKEL (reference sequence). CDR3 length: 16 amino acids. This CDR3 is CASSQGTSGGGETQYF. CDR3 nucleotide sequence: TGTGCCAGCAGCCAAGGAACTAGCGGGGGGGGAGAGACCCAGTACTTC.

This clone was detected once. V usage is TRBV18 and J usage is TRBJ2-2; 9 positions match TRBD2. The CDR3 contains 17 residues. Germline V gives CDR1 KGHSH, CDR2 LQKENI. With 0 bases clipped from V and 0 bases from J, the junction kept 2 bases outside the gene matches. CDR3 in DNA: TGTGCCAGCTCACCACCTATAGCGGGGGCGAACACCGGGGAGCTGTTTTTT. Its translation is CASSPPIAGANTGELFF.

The genes are TRBV7-7 and TRBJ2-1, with 8 bases identical to TRBD2. Trimming at V came to 4 bases and at J to 4 bases, leaving 6 bases not matched to a gene. This CDR3 has 15 amino acids. CDR1 is SSHAT, CDR2 FNYEAQ, per germline (reference sequence). The CDR3 sequence is CASSSVSGGYNEQFF. In DNA, the CDR3 is TGTGCCAGCAGCTCTGTTTCGGGGGGGTACAATGAGCAGTTCTTC. Using reference TRBV7-7 and TRBJ2-1 for the parts outside the CDR3, the full variable domain is GAGVSQSPRYKVTKRGQDVTLRCDPISSHATLYWYQQALGQGPEFLTYFNYEAQPDKSGLPSDRFSAERPEGSISTLTIQRTEQRDSAMYRCASSSVSGGYNEQFFGPGTRLTVL.

The rearrangement links TRBV18 to TRBJ2-5, with 9 positions matching TRBD1. Germline CDR1 and CDR2: KGHSH and LQKENI. After removal of 10 bases from V and 1 base from J, the junction contained 4 bases not matched to a gene. This CDR3 has 13 residues. The CDR3 loop is CANGQGSQETQYF. In nucleotides, the CDR3 is TGTGCCAACGGACAGGGGAGCCAAGAGACCCAGTACTTC.

The chain combines TRBV19 with TRBJ1-5; TRBD1 matches at 7 bases. Germline CDR1 reads LNHDA; CDR2 reads SQIVND (reference sequence). J gave up 6 bases and V 0 bases, and 8 bases lay outside the gene matches. The CDR3 loop spans 16 amino acids. The DNA for the CDR3 is TGTGCCAGTAGTATAGAAGGGGGCAGGGCGACTCAGCCCCAGCATTTT. Its translation is CASSIEGGRATQPQHF.

V gene TRBV5-1 combines with J gene TRBJ1-4; tentative D call: TRBD1 (6 bases). Germline-derived CDR1 and CDR2 are SGHRS and YFSETQ. This CDR3 region has 13 residues. The V end was cut by 7 bases, the J end by 2 bases, with 9 bases between. CDR3 sequence: CASQGQTNEKLFF. In DNA form, the CDR3 reads TGCGCCAGCCAGGGGCAGACTAATGAAAAACTGTTTTTT.

This chain connects TRBV18 to TRBJ2-5; D not certain. V was pared by 4 bases and J by 5 bases, with 11 bases between. From germline, CDR1 is KGHSH and CDR2 LQKENI. The CDR3 sequence is 13 residues long. CDR3 residues: CASSLDSWETQYF. CDR3 sequence (DNA): TGTGCCAGCTCACTAGACTCTTGGGAGACCCAGTACTTC.

This chain uses TRBV9 with TRBJ1-5; D remains ambiguous. The germline CDR1 and CDR2 sequences are SGDLS and YYNGEE. V was trimmed by 0 bases and J by 7 bases, leaving 14 bases between them. This CDR3 has 15 amino acids. CDR3 region: CASSVVGGFEQPQHF. The CDR3 nucleotides are TGTGCCAGCAGCGTAGTCGGAGGGTTCGAACAGCCCCAGCATTTT.

This rearrangement joins TRBV27 to TRBJ1-6, with 10 bases that match TRBD1. The CDR3 extends over 14 amino acids. CDR1 is MNHEY and CDR2 is SMNVEV in the germline V gene (reference sequence). With V trimmed by 8 bases and J by 8 bases, 6 bases remained unmatched. The CDR3 bases are TGTGCCAGCTATGGGGGGACAGGGGATTCACCCCTCCACTTT. Translated: CASYGGTGDSPLHF.

This clone was seen a single time. The chain combines TRBV6-6 with TRBJ1-2, with 7 nucleotides matching TRBD1. The V and J ends lost 6 bases and 1 base, in that order; junction bases with no gene match: 11. This CDR3 has 16 amino acids. The germline gives CDR1 MNHNY, CDR2 SVGAGI (reference sequence). The CDR3 loop is CASSPYSDRVNYGYTF. As DNA, the CDR3 is TGTGCCAGCAGCCCCTACTCCGACAGGGTTAACTATGGCTACACCTTC.

This sequence joins TRBV7-9 and TRBJ2-7; possibly TRBD2 for D (5 bases). Trimming stripped 0 bases from V and 5 bases from J, with 8 bases between. The CDR3 sequence is 13 residues long. The germline V gene encodes CDR1 SEHNR and CDR2 FQNEAQ (reference sequence). In DNA form, the CDR3 reads TGTGCCAGCAGCTTAGCCTTGGAGGACGAGCAGTACTTC. Its translation is CASSLALEDEQYF.

In DNA form, the CDR3 reads TGTGCCAGTAGTACCGGGACAGGGGATGAAAAACTGTTTTTT. This encodes CASSTGTGDEKLFF. The chain carries TRBV19 and TRBJ1-4, with 10 bases lining up with TRBD1. The CDR3 sequence is 14 residues long. With 4 bases clipped from V and 6 bases from J, the junction kept 2 bases outside the gene matches. CDR1 and CDR2 from the germline V gene are LNHDA and SQIVND (reference sequence).

J is TRBJ1-5 and V is TRBV5-6; D not certain. CDR1 and CDR2 from the germline V gene are SGHDT and YYEEEE. Trimming cost V 0 bases and J 5 bases, with 6 bases left between them. The CDR3 consists of 13 residues. This chain's CDR3 is CASSLGRDQPQHF. DNA for the CDR3: TGTGCCAGCAGCTTGGGTAGAGATCAGCCCCAGCATTTT.

V gene TRBV7-6 combines with J gene TRBJ1-6; 12 bases match TRBD1. The CDR3 has 16 amino acids. Germline-derived CDR1 and CDR2 are SGHVS and FNYEAQ. J gave up 11 bases and V 5 bases, and 10 bases lay outside the gene matches. The chain's CDR3 is CASSQAGTGGVTPLHF. The CDR3 DNA sequence: TGTGCCAGCAGCCAGGCCGGGACAGGGGGCGTAACACCCCTCCACTTT.

The chain carries TRBV4-2 and TRBJ1-1, with TRBD1 as a possible D gene (6 bases). The CDR3 runs to 15 residues. Trimming removed 0 bases from V and 8 bases from J, with 16 bases in between. CDR1 and CDR2 from the germline V gene are LGHNA and YNFKEQ. The CDR3 loop reads CASSQDPDSNREAFF. The CDR3 DNA sequence: TGTGCCAGCAGCCAAGACCCGGACAGTAACAGGGAAGCTTTCTTT.

V is TRBV29-1 and J is TRBJ1-2, with 9 nucleotides matching TRBD1. The CDR3 sequence is 15 residues long. Germline assignment: CDR1 SQVTM and CDR2 ANQGSEA. J was trimmed by 3 bases and V by 6 bases; bases with no gene match: 11. DNA of the CDR3: TGCAGCGTCGAGCCGGGACAGGGCGATTACTATGGCTACACCTTC. Encoded protein: CSVEPGQGDYYGYTF.

The chain combines TRBV7-2 with TRBJ2-1, with 7 bases aligning to TRBD2. Germline V gene lookup returns CDR1 SGHTA and CDR2 FQGNSA. The CDR3 is 17 residues long. The V gene end was trimmed by 1 base and the J gene end by 6 bases; junction bases not matched to a gene: 12. CDR3 DNA sequence: TGTGCCAGCAGCTTAGGTGGGGGGGAGGCTAGAGTCAATGAGCAGTTCTTC. Its protein product is CASSLGGGEARVNEQFF. The full variable domain, rest sourced from reference TRBV7-2 and TRBJ2-1, is GAGVSQSPSNKVTEKGKDVELRCDPISGHTALYWYRQSLGQGLEFLIYFQGNSAPDKSGLPSDRFSAERTGGSVSTLTIQRTQQEDSAVYLCASSLGGGEARVNEQFFGPGTRLTVL.